These T cell receptor beta chains were read from a single sample in a study of shared clonotypes between healthy human individuals. Only in-frame clones appear in the TCRdb table, and some are missing; sequencing was by immunoSEQ multiplex PCR. This table has roughly 2.1 million clones, 85% to 95% appearing once. Sequences were obtained from naive CD8+ T cells from PBMCs. The source of these receptors is a man aged 18-30 years in good health. Some clones in this sample may be carry-over from other donors' samples. Each CDR3 is given with its conserved first and last residue. The order of the fields is D gene, V gene, clone size, J gene, CDR3 protein, CDR3 DNA. A D gene is named only where the DNA matches it firmly. Clone size is not always given. Where it is, it says once, few, many or a class for expanded clones.

d_gene: -
v_gene: TRBV2
abundance: -
j_gene: TRBJ2-7
CDR3aa: CASSPGEGAYEQYF
CDR3nt: TGTGCCAGCAGTCCAGGGGAAGGAGCCTACGAGCAGTACTTC

d_gene: TRBD2
v_gene: TRBV9
abundance: -
j_gene: TRBJ2-2
CDR3aa: CASSPGLAGELFF
CDR3nt: TGTGCCAGCAGCCCCGGACTAGCGGGGGAGCTGTTTTTT

d_gene: -
v_gene: TRBV11-2
abundance: -
j_gene: TRBJ2-1
CDR3aa: CASSLDHRAARGHEQFF
CDR3nt: TGTGCCAGCAGCTTGGACCATAGAGCGGCCCGGGGACATGAGCAGTTCTTC

d_gene: TRBD1
v_gene: TRBV5-1
abundance: -
j_gene: TRBJ1-1
CDR3aa: CASSFRGREISDTEAFF
CDR3nt: TGCGCCAGCAGCTTCAGGGGGCGCGAAATCAGTGACACTGAAGCTTTCTTT

d_gene: -
v_gene: TRBV27
abundance: -
j_gene: TRBJ1-1
CDR3aa: CASSSYQAPEAGAFF
CDR3nt: TGTGCCAGCAGTTCTTATCAAGCTCCTGAGGCCGGGGCTTTCTTT

d_gene: TRBD2
v_gene: TRBV28
abundance: -
j_gene: TRBJ2-1
CDR3aa: CASSRGIAGGRDEQFF
CDR3nt: TGTGCCAGCAGTAGGGGGATAGCGGGAGGGCGGGATGAGCAGTTCTTC

d_gene: -
v_gene: TRBV28
abundance: -
j_gene: TRBJ1-2
CDR3aa: CASSLWSGVDGYTF
CDR3nt: TGTGCCAGCAGTTTGTGGTCTGGGGTGGATGGCTACACCTTC

d_gene: -
v_gene: TRBV28
abundance: few
j_gene: TRBJ1-5
CDR3aa: CASGQGANQPQHF
CDR3nt: TGTGCCAGCGGGCAAGGAGCAAATCAGCCCCAGCATTTT

d_gene: TRBD2
v_gene: TRBV11-2
abundance: -
j_gene: TRBJ2-1
CDR3aa: CASSLDRGRRGNNEQFF
CDR3nt: TGTGCCAGCAGCTTAGATCGCGGGAGAAGGGGAAACAATGAGCAGTTCTTC

d_gene: -
v_gene: TRBV30
abundance: once
j_gene: TRBJ1-2
CDR3aa: CAWSRGGYTF
CDR3nt: TGTGCCTGGAGCAGGGGTGGCTACACCTTC

d_gene: TRBD2
v_gene: TRBV10-3
abundance: -
j_gene: TRBJ2-1
CDR3aa: CANRPGTSGEQFF
CDR3nt: TGTGCCAACCGACCTGGGACTAGCGGTGAGCAGTTCTTC

d_gene: -
v_gene: TRBV4-2
abundance: -
j_gene: TRBJ1-1
CDR3aa: CASSLGTGGNTEAFF
CDR3nt: TGTGCCAGCAGCCTAGGCACCGGGGGCAACACTGAAGCTTTCTTT

d_gene: TRBD2
v_gene: TRBV6-6
abundance: -
j_gene: TRBJ2-1
CDR3aa: CASSYLAGGPNNEQFF
CDR3nt: TGTGCCAGCAGTTACCTAGCGGGGGGGCCTAACAATGAGCAGTTCTTC

d_gene: TRBD1
v_gene: TRBV19
abundance: -
j_gene: TRBJ2-1
CDR3aa: CASSAGDRSYNEQFF
CDR3nt: TGTGCCAGTAGTGCAGGGGACAGATCCTACAATGAGCAGTTCTTC

d_gene: -
v_gene: TRBV6-1
abundance: -
j_gene: TRBJ2-7
CDR3aa: CASSPRVGALYEQYF
CDR3nt: TGTGCCAGCAGTCCTCGGGTGGGGGCGTTATACGAGCAGTACTTC

d_gene: -
v_gene: TRBV9
abundance: -
j_gene: TRBJ2-5
CDR3aa: CASSPGPVGETQYF
CDR3nt: TGTGCCAGCAGCCCGGGGCCAGTGGGGGAGACCCAGTACTTC

d_gene: TRBD1
v_gene: TRBV30
abundance: -
j_gene: TRBJ1-2
CDR3aa: CAWRDREDYGYTF
CDR3nt: TGTGCCTGGAGGGACAGGGAGGACTATGGCTACACCTTC

d_gene: TRBD1
v_gene: TRBV4-1
abundance: -
j_gene: TRBJ1-6
CDR3aa: CASSQDGGQSSYNSPLHF
CDR3nt: TGCGCCAGCAGCCAAGATGGGGGACAGAGCTCCTATAATTCACCCCTCCACTTT

d_gene: -
v_gene: TRBV9
abundance: -
j_gene: TRBJ2-1
CDR3aa: CASSVGGGITDEQFF
CDR3nt: TGTGCCAGCAGCGTAGGAGGCGGGATAACGGATGAGCAGTTCTTC

d_gene: TRBD1
v_gene: TRBV7-6
abundance: -
j_gene: TRBJ2-3
CDR3aa: CASSLGTGGARRITDTQYF
CDR3nt: TGTGCCAGCAGCTTAGGGACAGGGGGCGCAAGGAGGATCACAGATACGCAGTATTTT

d_gene: TRBD2
v_gene: TRBV7-9
abundance: -
j_gene: TRBJ2-7
CDR3aa: CASSRPGLAYEQYF
CDR3nt: TGTGCCAGCAGCCGCCCGGGACTAGCCTACGAGCAGTACTTC

d_gene: -
v_gene: TRBV15
abundance: -
j_gene: TRBJ2-5
CDR3aa: CATSRIMQKVGTQYF
CDR3nt: TGTGCCACCAGCAGGATAATGCAAAAGGTTGGGACCCAGTACTTC

d_gene: -
v_gene: TRBV12-5
abundance: -
j_gene: TRBJ2-1
CDR3aa: CASGTGTAGEQFF
CDR3nt: TGTGCTAGTGGTACCGGGACGGCGGGTGAGCAGTTCTTC

d_gene: -
v_gene: TRBV19
abundance: -
j_gene: TRBJ1-1
CDR3aa: CASSIGMNTEAFF
CDR3nt: TGTGCCAGTAGTATTGGGATGAACACTGAAGCTTTCTTT

d_gene: TRBD1
v_gene: TRBV9
abundance: -
j_gene: TRBJ2-2
CDR3aa: CASTESAGGSYTGELFF
CDR3nt: TGTGCCAGCACCGAGTCGGCAGGGGGCTCGTACACCGGGGAGCTGTTTTTT

d_gene: -
v_gene: TRBV29-1
abundance: few
j_gene: TRBJ1-1
CDR3aa: CSVEGGLRANTEAFF
CDR3nt: TGCAGCGTTGAAGGGGGGTTGAGGGCGAACACTGAAGCTTTCTTT

d_gene: TRBD1
v_gene: TRBV28
abundance: -
j_gene: TRBJ2-3
CDR3aa: CASSLGDRGSTDTQYF
CDR3nt: TGTGCCAGCAGTTTGGGGGACAGGGGCAGCACAGATACGCAGTATTTT

d_gene: -
v_gene: TRBV9
abundance: -
j_gene: TRBJ2-1
CDR3aa: CASSVGPGIVNEQFF
CDR3nt: TGTGCCAGCAGCGTAGGCCCAGGGATTGTCAATGAGCAGTTCTTC

d_gene: -
v_gene: TRBV7-9
abundance: -
j_gene: TRBJ2-5
CDR3aa: CASSLGIRVLTETQYF
CDR3nt: TGTGCCAGCAGCTTAGGGATTCGCGTCCTAACGGAGACCCAGTACTTC

d_gene: -
v_gene: TRBV28
abundance: -
j_gene: TRBJ2-7
CDR3aa: CASSFPRTFYEQYF
CDR3nt: TGTGCCAGCAGTTTCCCTAGAACCTTCTACGAGCAGTACTTC

d_gene: -
v_gene: TRBV5-4
abundance: -
j_gene: TRBJ2-7
CDR3aa: CASSLGGGAPTYEQYF
CDR3nt: TGTGCCAGCAGCTTGGGAGGAGGGGCTCCCACCTACGAGCAGTACTTC

d_gene: TRBD1
v_gene: TRBV4-2
abundance: -
j_gene: TRBJ1-2
CDR3aa: CASSGGDREGSGYGYTF
CDR3nt: TGTGCCAGCAGCGGGGGGGACAGGGAAGGGAGTGGGTATGGCTACACCTTC

d_gene: TRBD2
v_gene: TRBV6-5
abundance: -
j_gene: TRBJ2-7
CDR3aa: CASSYSSSGGYEQYF
CDR3nt: TGTGCCAGCAGTTACTCGAGTAGCGGGGGCTACGAGCAGTACTTC

d_gene: TRBD2
v_gene: TRBV7-2
abundance: -
j_gene: TRBJ2-2
CDR3aa: CASSSRDYNTGELFF
CDR3nt: TGTGCCAGCAGCTCCCGGGACTATAACACCGGGGAGCTGTTTTTT

d_gene: -
v_gene: TRBV15
abundance: -
j_gene: TRBJ1-5
CDR3aa: CATSRERGSNQPQHF
CDR3nt: TGTGCCACCAGCAGAGAGCGAGGCAGCAATCAGCCCCAGCATTTT

d_gene: -
v_gene: TRBV7-9
abundance: -
j_gene: TRBJ2-3
CDR3aa: CASSLAHVGTDTQYF
CDR3nt: TGTGCCAGCAGCTTAGCTCATGTGGGCACAGATACGCAGTATTTT

d_gene: -
v_gene: TRBV2
abundance: -
j_gene: TRBJ2-7
CDR3aa: CASATGTAAPYEQYF
CDR3nt: TGTGCCAGCGCCACCGGGACCGCAGCCCCCTACGAGCAGTACTTC

d_gene: -
v_gene: TRBV27
abundance: -
j_gene: TRBJ1-5
CDR3aa: CASSFSSGFNQPQHF
CDR3nt: TGTGCCAGCAGTTTCAGTTCAGGGTTTAATCAGCCCCAGCATTTT

d_gene: -
v_gene: TRBV4-1
abundance: -
j_gene: TRBJ1-1
CDR3aa: CASSQGGAVSFF
CDR3nt: TGCGCCAGCAGTCAAGGGGGGGCGGTTTCTTTCTTT

d_gene: -
v_gene: TRBV11-2
abundance: -
j_gene: TRBJ2-7
CDR3aa: CASKRDRSSYEQYF
CDR3nt: TGTGCCAGCAAGCGGGACAGGAGCTCCTACGAGCAGTACTTC

d_gene: -
v_gene: TRBV6-5
abundance: few
j_gene: TRBJ2-2
CDR3aa: CASSLLRGGELFF
CDR3nt: TGTGCCAGCAGTCTCCTGAGGGGCGGGGAGCTGTTTTTT

d_gene: -
v_gene: TRBV29-1
abundance: -
j_gene: TRBJ1-5
CDR3aa: CSVGDGGAQHF
CDR3nt: TGCAGCGTCGGAGATGGAGGGGCCCAGCATTTT

d_gene: TRBD2
v_gene: TRBV7-9
abundance: -
j_gene: TRBJ2-3
CDR3aa: CASSSIGLAEDSRTDTQYF
CDR3nt: TGTGCCAGCAGCTCGATAGGGCTAGCGGAGGATTCGCGCACAGATACGCAGTATTTT

d_gene: -
v_gene: TRBV28
abundance: -
j_gene: TRBJ2-1
CDR3aa: CASSLGQGMGEQFF
CDR3nt: TGTGCCAGCAGTTTGGGGCAGGGAATGGGTGAGCAGTTCTTC

d_gene: TRBD1
v_gene: TRBV4-1
abundance: -
j_gene: TRBJ1-6
CDR3aa: CASSQEQGAWSPLHF
CDR3nt: TGCGCCAGCAGCCAGGAACAGGGGGCCTGGTCACCCCTCCACTTT

d_gene: TRBD2
v_gene: TRBV5-1
abundance: once
j_gene: TRBJ2-1
CDR3aa: CASSLFLAGGNEQFF
CDR3nt: TGCGCCAGCAGCTTGTTTCTAGCGGGAGGCAATGAGCAGTTCTTC

d_gene: -
v_gene: TRBV9
abundance: -
j_gene: TRBJ1-2
CDR3aa: CASSPTLTNYGYTF
CDR3nt: TGTGCCAGCAGCCCTACACTGACTAACTATGGCTACACCTTC